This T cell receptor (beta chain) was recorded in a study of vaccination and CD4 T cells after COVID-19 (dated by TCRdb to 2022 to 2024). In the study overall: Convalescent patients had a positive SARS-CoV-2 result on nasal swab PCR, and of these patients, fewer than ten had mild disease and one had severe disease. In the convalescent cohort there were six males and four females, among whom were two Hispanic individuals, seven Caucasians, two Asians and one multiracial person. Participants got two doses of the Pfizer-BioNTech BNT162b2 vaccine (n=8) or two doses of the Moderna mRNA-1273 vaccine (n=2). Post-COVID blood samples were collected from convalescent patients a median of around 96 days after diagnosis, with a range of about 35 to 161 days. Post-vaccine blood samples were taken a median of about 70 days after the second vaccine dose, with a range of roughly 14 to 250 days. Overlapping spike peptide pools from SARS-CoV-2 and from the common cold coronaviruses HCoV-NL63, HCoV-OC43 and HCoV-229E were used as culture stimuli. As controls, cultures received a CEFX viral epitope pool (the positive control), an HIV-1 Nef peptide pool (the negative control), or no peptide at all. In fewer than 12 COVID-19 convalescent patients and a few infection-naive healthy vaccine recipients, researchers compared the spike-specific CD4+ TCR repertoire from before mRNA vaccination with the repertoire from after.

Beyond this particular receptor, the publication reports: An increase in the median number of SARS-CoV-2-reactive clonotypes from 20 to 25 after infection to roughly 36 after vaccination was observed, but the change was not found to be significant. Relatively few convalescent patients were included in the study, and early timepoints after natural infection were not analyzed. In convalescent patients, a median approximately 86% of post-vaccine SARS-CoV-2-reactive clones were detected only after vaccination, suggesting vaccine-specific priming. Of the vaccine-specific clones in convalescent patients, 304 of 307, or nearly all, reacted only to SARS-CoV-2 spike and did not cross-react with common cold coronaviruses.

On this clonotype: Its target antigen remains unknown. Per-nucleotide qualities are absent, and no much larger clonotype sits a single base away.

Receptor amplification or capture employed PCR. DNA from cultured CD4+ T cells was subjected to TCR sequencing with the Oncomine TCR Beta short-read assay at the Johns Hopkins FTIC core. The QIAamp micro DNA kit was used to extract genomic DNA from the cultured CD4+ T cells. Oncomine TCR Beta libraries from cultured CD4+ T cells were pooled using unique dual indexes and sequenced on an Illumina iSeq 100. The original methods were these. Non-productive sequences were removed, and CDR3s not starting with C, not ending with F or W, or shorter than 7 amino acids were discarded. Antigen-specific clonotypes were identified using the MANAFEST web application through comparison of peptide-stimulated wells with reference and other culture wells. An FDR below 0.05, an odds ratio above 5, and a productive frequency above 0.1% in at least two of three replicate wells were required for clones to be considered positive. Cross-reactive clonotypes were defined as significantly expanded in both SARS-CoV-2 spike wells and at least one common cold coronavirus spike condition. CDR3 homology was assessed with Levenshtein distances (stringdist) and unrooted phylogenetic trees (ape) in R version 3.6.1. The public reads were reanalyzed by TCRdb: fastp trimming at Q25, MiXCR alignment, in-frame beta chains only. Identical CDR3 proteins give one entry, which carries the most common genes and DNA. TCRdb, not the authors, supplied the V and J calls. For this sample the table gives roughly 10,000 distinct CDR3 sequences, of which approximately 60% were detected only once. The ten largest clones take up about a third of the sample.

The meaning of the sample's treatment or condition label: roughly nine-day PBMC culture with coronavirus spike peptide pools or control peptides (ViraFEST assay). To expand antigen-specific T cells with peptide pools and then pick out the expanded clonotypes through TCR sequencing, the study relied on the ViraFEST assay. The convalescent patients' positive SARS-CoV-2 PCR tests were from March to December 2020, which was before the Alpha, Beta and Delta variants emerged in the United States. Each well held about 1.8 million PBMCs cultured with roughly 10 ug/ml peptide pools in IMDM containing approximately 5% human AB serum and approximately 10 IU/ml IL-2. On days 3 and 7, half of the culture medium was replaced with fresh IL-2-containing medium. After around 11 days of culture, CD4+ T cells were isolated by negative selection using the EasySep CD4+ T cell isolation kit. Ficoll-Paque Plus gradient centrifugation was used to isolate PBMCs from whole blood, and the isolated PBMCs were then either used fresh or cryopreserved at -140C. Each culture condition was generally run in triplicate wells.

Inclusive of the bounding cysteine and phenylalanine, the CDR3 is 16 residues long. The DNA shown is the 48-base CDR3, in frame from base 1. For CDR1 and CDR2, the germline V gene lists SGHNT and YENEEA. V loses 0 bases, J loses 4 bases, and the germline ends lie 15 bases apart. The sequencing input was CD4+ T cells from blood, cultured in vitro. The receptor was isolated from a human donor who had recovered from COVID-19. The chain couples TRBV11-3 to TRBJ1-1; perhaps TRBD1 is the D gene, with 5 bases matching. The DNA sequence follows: TGTGCCAGCAGCTTAGATGGCAGGGAAGGGAGCACTGAAGCTTTCTTT. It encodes CASSLDGREGSTEAFF.